Following are 21 T cell receptor beta chains from one sample sequenced in a study of blood T cell repertoires in COVID-19. Assay: immunoSEQ multiplex PCR; the TCRdb copy retains only in-frame clones and omits some. The table lists fewer than 150,000 clones, over 70% of them singletons, with more than 15% in the top ten. The sample was peripheral blood. The receptors come from a man older than 75 with acute or convalescent COVID-19.

The chain has TRBV5-4 and TRBJ2-2; 8 bases match TRBD2. From germline, CDR1 is SGHNT and CDR2 YYREEE (reference sequence). CDR3 length equals 14 residues. The V and J ends lost 4 bases and 7 bases, in that order; junction bases with no gene match: 6. CDR3 coding DNA: TGTGCCAGCAGCCGGACTAGCTGGGACGGGGAGCTGTTTTTT. Translating gives CASSRTSWDGELFF. Full variable domain (rest looked up from reference TRBV5-4 and TRBJ2-2): ETGVTQSPTHLIKTRGQQVTLRCSSQSGHNTVSWYQQALGQGPQFIFQYYREEENGRGNFPPRFSGLQFPNYSSELNVNALELDDSALYLCASSRTSWDGELFFGEGSRLTVL.

J is TRBJ1-1 and V is TRBV3-1 (or the pseudogene TRBV3-2); the D gene is possibly TRBD1 (5 bases). The germline V and J ends were trimmed by 3 bases and 1 base, with 18 bases remaining between them. Germline CDR1 and CDR2: LGHDT and YNNKEL (reference sequence). The length of the CDR3 is 17 residues. CDR3 DNA: TGTGCCAGCAGCCATACCCCCCCGGGACTGCAGAACACTGAAGCTTTCTTT. This codes for CASSHTPPGLQNTEAFF.

The chain uses TRBV6-5 and TRBJ2-1; D is perhaps TRBD1 (6 bases). CDR3 length: 14 residues. The V gene lost 8 bases and the J gene lost 0 bases, with 11 bases spanning the gap. Germline CDR1 reads MNHEY; CDR2 reads SVGAGI. The CDR3 coding sequence is TGTGCCAGCGGGACATTGAGCTCCTACAATGAGCAGTTCTTC. Translating it yields CASGTLSSYNEQFF.

The chain recombines TRBV25-1 with TRBJ1-2, with D unclear. V was trimmed by 1 base and J by 0 bases, leaving 9 bases between them. The CDR3 is made up of 15 amino acids. The germline V gene encodes CDR1 MGHDK and CDR2 SYGVNS. The CDR3, as DNA: TGTGCCAGCAGTGAATGGAGCGGAGCTAACTATGGCTACACCTTC. This encodes CASSEWSGANYGYTF.

The rearrangement links TRBV2 to TRBJ1-2; maybe TRBD1 (5 bases). Germline V CDR1 and CDR2: SNHLY, FYNNEI. CDR3 size: 16 residues. V lost 0 bases, J lost 6 bases, and 17 bases lay in between. The CDR3 region is CASSEALQRQLDGYTF. CDR3 nucleotide sequence: TGTGCCAGCAGTGAAGCGCTTCAGCGACAGCTTGATGGCTACACCTTC.

This chain connects TRBV24-1 to TRBJ1-5, with D perhaps TRBD1 (6 bases). V was trimmed by 9 bases and J by 6 bases, leaving 14 bases between them. CDR1 KGHDR and CDR2 SFDVKD come from the germline V gene. The CDR3 is made up of 13 amino acids. As DNA, the CDR3 is TGTGCCACCGCACAGGGTCAGTTTCAGCCCCAGCATTTT. Its protein is CATAQGQFQPQHF.

The chain links TRBV15 to TRBJ2-3; TRBD2 matches 10 bases. V lost 0 bases, J lost 4 bases, and 16 bases stayed unmatched. Germline V gene lookup returns CDR1 LNHNV and CDR2 YYDKDF (reference sequence). CDR3 length: 20 residues. In DNA form, the CDR3 reads TGTGCCACCAGCAGAGAGAGGGCGGCGAGCGGGGGGGTCGTGGCAGATACGCAGTATTTT. Translated: CATSRERAASGGVVADTQYF.

The genes are TRBV2 and TRBJ2-2, with 7 nucleotides matching TRBD1. The CDR3 totals 14 residues. The V segment lost 7 bases and the J segment 7 bases; nucleotides outside the gene matches: 9. Germline lookup yields CDR1 SNHLY and CDR2 FYNNEI. CDR3 coding DNA: TGTGCCAGCAAGACAACAGGGGAGCACGGGGAGCTGTTTTTT. It is translated as CASKTTGEHGELFF. Variable domain in full (rest from reference TRBV2 and TRBJ2-2): EPEVTQTPSHQVTQMGQEVILRCVPISNHLYFYWYRQILGQKVEFLVSFYNNEISEKSEIFDDQFSVERPDGSNFTLKIRSTKLEDSAMYFCASKTTGEHGELFFGEGSRLTVL.

Of note for this clone: An end of the junction differs from the germline gene, which may be a read error. This chain links TRBV5-1 with TRBJ2-1; 11 bases match TRBD2. The CDR3 consists of 15 residues. Per the germline V gene, CDR1 is SGHRS and CDR2 is YFSETQ. The CDR3 spells CASSSGTSGLTRGLF. The CDR3 DNA sequence: TGCGCCAGCAGTTCCGGGACTAGCGGTTTGACACGGGGGCTCTTC.

V and J are TRBV7-2 and TRBJ1-6; D gene unclear. V was trimmed by 5 bases and J by 0 bases, leaving 11 bases between them. CDR1 and CDR2 (germline): SGHTA, FQGNSA. This CDR3 spans 16 amino acids. In nucleotides, the CDR3 is TGTGCCAGCAGCCGGACTCCCGTCTCCTATAATTCACCCCTCCACTTT. It is translated as CASSRTPVSYNSPLHF.

CDR3 DNA: TGCGCCAGCAGCCCGCGGACAGATCAGACCTACGAGCAGTACTTC. Residues: CASSPRTDQTYEQYF. The genes are TRBV5-1 and TRBJ2-7; perhaps TRBD1 as D (6 bases). Germline V CDR1 and CDR2: SGHRS, YFSETQ. This CDR3 is built from 15 residues. V lost 4 bases to trimming and J lost 2 bases, with 16 bases between them. Full variable domain (remainder filled in from reference TRBV5-1 and TRBJ2-7): KAGVTQTPRYLIKTRGQQVTLSCSPISGHRSVSWYQQTPGQGLQFLFEYFSETQRNKGNFPGRFSGRQFSNSRSEMNVSTLELGDSALYLCASSPRTDQTYEQYFGPGTRLTVT.

The chain is built from TRBV11-2 and TRBJ1-4; TRBD1 agrees at 9 bases. Germline lookup yields CDR1 SGHAT and CDR2 FQNNGV. After removal of 5 bases from V and 4 bases from J, the junction contained 8 bases not matched to a gene. This CDR3 spans 16 amino acids. CDR3 bases: TGTGCCAGCAGCCCACGTGGGACAGGGTATAATGAAAAACTGTTTTTT. This encodes CASSPRGTGYNEKLFF.

In nucleotides, the CDR3 is TGTGCCAGCAGCCAGGACAGGGAGTATGGCTACACCTTC. It translates to CASSQDREYGYTF. This chain connects TRBV16 to TRBJ1-2; TRBD1 aligns across 8 bases. The germline V gene has CDR1 KGHSY and CDR2 FQNENV. After removal of 3 bases from V and 5 bases from J, the junction contained 2 bases not matched to a gene. This CDR3 has 13 amino acids.

This clone was counted between two and nine times. CDR3 DNA: TGCGCCAGCAGCCAAACGGAAAGACTTGGCTACACCTTC. Protein product: CASSQTERLGYTF. The V and J genes are TRBV4-3 and TRBJ1-2, with no clear D. The CDR3 consists of 13 residues. Trimming left V 2 bases short and J 7 bases short, with 11 bases between. Germline V gene data show CDR1 as LGHNA and CDR2 as YSLEER.

The chain joins TRBV5-1 to TRBJ1-2; TRBD1 might be the D (6 bases). V was trimmed by 2 bases and J by 7 bases, leaving 15 bases between them. The CDR3 length is 14 residues. Germline V gives CDR1 SGHRS, CDR2 YFSETQ. CDR3 nucleotide sequence: TGCGCCAGCAGCTTTGACAGGTTGGGTTCTGGCTACACCTTC. It specifies CASSFDRLGSGYTF. Complete variable domain (other parts from reference TRBV5-1 and TRBJ1-2): KAGVTQTPRYLIKTRGQQVTLSCSPISGHRSVSWYQQTPGQGLQFLFEYFSETQRNKGNFPGRFSGRQFSNSRSEMNVSTLELGDSALYLCASSFDRLGSGYTFGSGTRLTVV.

V is TRBV6-5 and J is TRBJ2-5; D remains ambiguous. Germline lookup yields CDR1 MNHEY and CDR2 SVGAGI. This CDR3 is built from 11 residues. V was clipped by 5 bases and J by 7 bases, with 8 bases between them. CDR3 sequence: CASSTPGTQYF. As DNA, the CDR3 is TGTGCCAGCAGTACACCGGGGACCCAGTACTTC.

The chain uses TRBV4-3 and TRBJ1-6, with D unresolved. V was clipped by 0 bases and J by 10 bases, with 13 bases between them. This CDR3 comprises 15 residues. The germline gives CDR1 LGHNA, CDR2 YSLEER. CDR3 region: CASSQDSGSRSPLHF. The CDR3 DNA reads as TGCGCCAGCAGCCAAGATTCAGGATCGCGATCACCCCTCCACTTT.

The gene calls are TRBV19 and TRBJ2-2; no clear D. The germline CDR1 and CDR2 sequences are LNHDA and SQIVND (reference sequence). V was trimmed by 1 base and J by 4 bases, leaving 13 bases between them. This CDR3 contains 16 residues. CDR3 protein: CASSIGADAGTGELFF. In DNA, the CDR3 is TGTGCCAGTAGTATAGGGGCAGACGCAGGCACCGGGGAGCTGTTTTTT.

This chain joins TRBV6-2 or TRBV6-3 and TRBJ1-2; maybe TRBD1 (6 bases). This CDR3 region has 14 residues. The ends were cut back, 0 bases at V and 8 bases at J, with 13 bases in the middle. CDR1 is MNHEY and CDR2 is SVGEGT in the germline V gene. CDR3 bases: TGTGCCAGCAGTTACTCCCGGACAGTGGGCGGCTACACCTTC. Protein: CASSYSRTVGGYTF.

This clone has just a few counts. V gene TRBV19 combines with J gene TRBJ2-3, with D unclear. Germline-derived CDR1 and CDR2 are LNHDA and SQIVND (reference sequence). This CDR3 has 13 residues. Trimming removed 7 bases at V and 4 bases at J, with 12 bases between. For the CDR3, the DNA is TGTGCCAGTATAGGTAGCAGAGCAGATACGCAGTATTTT. This codes for CASIGSRADTQYF.

This chain links TRBV2 with TRBJ2-7; 7 bases fit TRBD2. Per germline, CDR1 SNHLY and CDR2 FYNNEI. This CDR3 is built from 15 residues. Trimming removed 7 bases from V and 6 bases from J; junction bases left unmatched: 15. CDR3 coding DNA: TGTGCCAGCAACGATCCCTCGGGGGGAGTGGGCGAGCAGTACTTC. This codes for CASNDPSGGVGEQYF.